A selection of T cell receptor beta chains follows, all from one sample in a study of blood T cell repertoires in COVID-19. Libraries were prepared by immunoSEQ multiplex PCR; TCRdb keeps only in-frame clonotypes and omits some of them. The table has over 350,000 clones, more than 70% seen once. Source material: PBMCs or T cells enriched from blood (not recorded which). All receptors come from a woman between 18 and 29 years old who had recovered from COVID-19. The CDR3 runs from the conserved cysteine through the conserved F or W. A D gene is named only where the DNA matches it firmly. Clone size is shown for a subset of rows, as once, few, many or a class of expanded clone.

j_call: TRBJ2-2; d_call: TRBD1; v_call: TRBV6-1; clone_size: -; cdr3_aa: CASSEEDRTGVTGELFF; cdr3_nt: TGTGCCAGCAGTGAAGAAGACCGGACAGGGGTAACCGGGGAGCTGTTTTTT
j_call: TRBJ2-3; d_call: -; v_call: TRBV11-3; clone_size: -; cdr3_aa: CASSLAAGTDTQYF; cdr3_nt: TGTGCCAGCAGCTTAGCGGCGGGCACAGATACGCAGTATTTT
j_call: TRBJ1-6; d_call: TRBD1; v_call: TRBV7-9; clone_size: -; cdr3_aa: CASSSGQANSPLHF; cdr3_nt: TGTGCCAGCAGCTCGGGACAGGCCAATTCACCCCTCCACTTT
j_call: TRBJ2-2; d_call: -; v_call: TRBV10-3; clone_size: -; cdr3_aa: CAITSSGELVTGELFF; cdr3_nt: TGTGCCATCACCTCATCGGGGGAATTGGTCACCGGGGAGCTGTTTTTT
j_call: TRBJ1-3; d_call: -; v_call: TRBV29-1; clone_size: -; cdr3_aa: CSVTPRSQRGNTIYF; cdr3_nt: TGCAGCGTGACTCCCCGGTCTCAAAGAGGAAACACCATATATTTT
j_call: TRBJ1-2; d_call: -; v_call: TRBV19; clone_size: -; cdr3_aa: CASSIQDTNYGYTF; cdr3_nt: TGTGCCAGTAGTATACAAGACACGAACTATGGCTACACCTTC
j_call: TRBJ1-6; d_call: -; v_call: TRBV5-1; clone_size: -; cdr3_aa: CASSLDRGNSPLHF; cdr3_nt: TGCGCCAGCAGCTTGGACAGAGGGAATTCACCCCTCCACTTT
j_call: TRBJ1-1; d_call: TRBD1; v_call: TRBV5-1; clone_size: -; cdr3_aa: CASSPGQGGPSMNTEAFF; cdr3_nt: TGCGCCAGCAGCCCAGGACAGGGCGGACCAAGTATGAACACTGAAGCTTTCTTT
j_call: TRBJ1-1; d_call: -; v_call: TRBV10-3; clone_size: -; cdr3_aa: CAIGDSSTEAFF; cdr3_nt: TGTGCCATCGGAGACAGTTCCACTGAAGCTTTCTTT
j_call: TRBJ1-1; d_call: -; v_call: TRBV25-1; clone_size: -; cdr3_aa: CASSDGGKTMNTEAFF; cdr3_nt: TGTGCCAGCAGTGACGGAGGGAAGACAATGAACACTGAAGCTTTCTTT
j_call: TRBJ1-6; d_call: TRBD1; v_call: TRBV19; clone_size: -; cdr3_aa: CASSSPTGLNSPLHF; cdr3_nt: TGTGCCAGTAGTTCCCCGACAGGGCTTAATTCACCCCTCCACTTT
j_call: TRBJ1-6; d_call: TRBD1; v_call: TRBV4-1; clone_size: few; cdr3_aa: CASSRLHRGEHYNSPLHF; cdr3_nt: TGCGCCAGCAGCCGCCTACACAGGGGGGAACACTATAATTCACCCCTCCACTTT
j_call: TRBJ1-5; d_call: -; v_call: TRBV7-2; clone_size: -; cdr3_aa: CASSLGWAQPQHF; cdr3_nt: TGTGCCAGCAGCTTAGGTTGGGCCCAGCCCCAGCATTTT
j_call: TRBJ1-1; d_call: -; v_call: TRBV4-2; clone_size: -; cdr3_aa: CASSQVGGAAEAFF; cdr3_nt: TGTGCCAGCAGCCAAGTGGGAGGGGCTGCTGAAGCTTTCTTT
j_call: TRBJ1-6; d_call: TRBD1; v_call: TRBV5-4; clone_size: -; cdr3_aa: CASSLRDSVRYNSPLHF; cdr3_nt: TGTGCCAGCAGCCTAAGGGACAGCGTAAGATATAATTCACCCCTCCACTTT
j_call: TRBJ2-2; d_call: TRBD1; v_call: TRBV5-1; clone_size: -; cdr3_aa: CASSVGQTGELFF; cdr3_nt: TGCGCCAGCAGCGTGGGACAGACCGGGGAGCTGTTTTTT
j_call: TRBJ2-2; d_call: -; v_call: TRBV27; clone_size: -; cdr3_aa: CASSWGINAGELFF; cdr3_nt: TGTGCCAGCAGTTGGGGCATAAACGCCGGGGAGCTGTTTTTT
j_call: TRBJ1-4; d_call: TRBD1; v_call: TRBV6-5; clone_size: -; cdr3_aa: CASSLTGGSNEKLFF; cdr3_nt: TGTGCCAGCAGTCTAACAGGGGGTTCTAATGAAAAACTGTTTTTT
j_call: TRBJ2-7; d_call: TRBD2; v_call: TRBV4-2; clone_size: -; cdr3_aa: CASSQDARGDYEQYF; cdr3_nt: TGTGCCAGCAGCCAAGATGCTCGGGGGGACTACGAGCAGTACTTC
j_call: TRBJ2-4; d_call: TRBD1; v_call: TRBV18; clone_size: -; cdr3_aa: CASSFPGQGNIQYF; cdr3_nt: TGTGCCAGCTCATTTCCGGGACAGGGGAACATTCAGTACTTC
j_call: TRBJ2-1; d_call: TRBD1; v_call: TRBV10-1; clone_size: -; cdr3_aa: CASSRDRGVGNEQFF; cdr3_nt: TGCGCCAGCAGCCGGGACAGGGGAGTAGGCAATGAGCAGTTCTTC
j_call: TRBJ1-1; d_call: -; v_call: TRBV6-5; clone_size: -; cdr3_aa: CASSGSGKAFF; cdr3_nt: TGTGCCAGCAGCGGATCAGGGAAGGCTTTCTTT
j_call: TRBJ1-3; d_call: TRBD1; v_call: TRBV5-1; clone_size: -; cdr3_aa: CASSFGTGDTGNTIYF; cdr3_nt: TGCGCCAGCAGCTTCGGGACAGGCGATACAGGAAACACCATATATTTT
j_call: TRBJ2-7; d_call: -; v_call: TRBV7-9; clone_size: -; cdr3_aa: CASSLAGGPLEQYF; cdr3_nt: TGTGCCAGCAGCTTAGCGGGGGGGCCCCTCGAGCAGTACTTC
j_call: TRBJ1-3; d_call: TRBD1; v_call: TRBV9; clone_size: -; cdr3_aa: CASSEARGNGNTIYF; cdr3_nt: TGTGCCAGCAGCGAAGCCAGGGGGAATGGAAACACCATATATTTT
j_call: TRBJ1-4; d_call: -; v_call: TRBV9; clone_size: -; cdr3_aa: CASSSGEGLDEKLFF; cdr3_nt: TGTGCCAGCAGTTCAGGGGAGGGCTTGGATGAAAAACTGTTTTTT
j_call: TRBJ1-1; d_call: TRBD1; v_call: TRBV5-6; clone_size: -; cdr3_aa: CASGETGKNTEAFF; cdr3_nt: TGTGCCAGCGGGGAGACAGGGAAGAACACTGAAGCTTTCTTT
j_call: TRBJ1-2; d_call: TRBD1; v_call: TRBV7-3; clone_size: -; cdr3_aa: CASSSTGDYGYTF; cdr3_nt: TGTGCCAGCAGCTCGACAGGGGACTATGGCTACACCTTC
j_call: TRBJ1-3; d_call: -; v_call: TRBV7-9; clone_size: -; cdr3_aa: CASSLATGGTPSGNTIYF; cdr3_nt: TGTGCCAGCAGCTTAGCAACGGGGGGGACACCCTCTGGAAACACCATATATTTT
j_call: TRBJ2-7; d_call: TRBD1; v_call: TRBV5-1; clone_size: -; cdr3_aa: CASSLGSTGSYEQYF; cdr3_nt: TGCGCCAGCAGCTTGGGATCGACAGGGAGCTACGAGCAGTACTTC
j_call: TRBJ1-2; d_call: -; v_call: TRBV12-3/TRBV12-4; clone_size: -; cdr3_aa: CASSPETVYGYTF; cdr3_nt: TGTGCCAGCAGTCCAGAGACAGTCTATGGCTACACCTTC
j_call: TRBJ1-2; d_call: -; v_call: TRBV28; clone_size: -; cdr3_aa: CASSFFGGVGEDYGYTF; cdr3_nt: TGTGCCAGCAGTTTCTTTGGGGGGGTAGGGGAAGACTATGGCTACACCTTC
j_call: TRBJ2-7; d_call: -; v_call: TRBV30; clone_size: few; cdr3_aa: CAWTMTASYEQYF; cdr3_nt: TGTGCCTGGACGATGACAGCGTCCTACGAGCAGTACTTC
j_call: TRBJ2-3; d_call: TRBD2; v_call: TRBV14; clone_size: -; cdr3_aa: CASSPAGDTDTQYF; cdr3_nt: TGTGCCAGCAGCCCAGCGGGGGACACAGATACGCAGTATTTT
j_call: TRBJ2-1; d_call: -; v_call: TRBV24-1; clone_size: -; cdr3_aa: CATRGTKGGPGNEQFF; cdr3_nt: TGTGCCACCAGGGGGACTAAGGGGGGGCCTGGCAATGAGCAGTTCTTC
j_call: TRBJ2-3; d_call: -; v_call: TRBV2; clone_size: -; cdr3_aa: CASIVRVVIDTQYF; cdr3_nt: TGTGCCAGCATCGTTAGAGTTGTTATAGATACGCAGTATTTT
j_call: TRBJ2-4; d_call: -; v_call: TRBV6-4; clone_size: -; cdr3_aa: CASSVPMGPMAKNIQYF; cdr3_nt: TGTGCCAGCAGTGTCCCCATGGGCCCGATGGCCAAAAACATTCAGTACTTC
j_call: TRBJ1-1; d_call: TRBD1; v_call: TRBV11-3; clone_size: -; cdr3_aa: CASSQGAEAFF; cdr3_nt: TGTGCCAGCAGCCAGGGGGCTGAAGCTTTCTTT
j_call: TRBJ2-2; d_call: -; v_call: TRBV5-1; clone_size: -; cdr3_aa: CASSLVVSNTGELFF; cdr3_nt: TGCGCCAGCAGCTTGGTCGTATCGAACACCGGGGAGCTGTTTTTT
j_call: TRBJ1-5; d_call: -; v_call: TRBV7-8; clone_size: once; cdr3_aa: CASSLVVGRGTLQPQHF; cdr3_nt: TGTGCCAGCAGCTTAGTCGTAGGTAGGGGGACACTTCAGCCCCAGCATTTT
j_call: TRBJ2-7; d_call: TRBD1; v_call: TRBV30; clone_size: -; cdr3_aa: CAWSLSDRDFEQYF; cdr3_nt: TGTGCCTGGAGTCTCTCGGACAGGGACTTCGAGCAGTACTTC
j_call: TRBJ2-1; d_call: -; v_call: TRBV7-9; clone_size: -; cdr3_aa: CASSLPRRGQNNEQFF; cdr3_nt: TGTGCCAGCAGCTTACCTCGGCGGGGGCAGAACAATGAGCAGTTCTTC
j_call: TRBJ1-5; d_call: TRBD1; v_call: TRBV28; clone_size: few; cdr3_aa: CASSRVQGDGNQPQHF; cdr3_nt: TGTGCCAGCAGTCGTGTACAGGGGGACGGCAATCAGCCCCAGCATTTT
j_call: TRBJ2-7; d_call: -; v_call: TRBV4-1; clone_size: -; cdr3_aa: CASSQVPGPSYEQYF; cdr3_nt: TGCGCCAGCAGCCAAGTTCCAGGGCCCTCCTACGAGCAGTACTTC
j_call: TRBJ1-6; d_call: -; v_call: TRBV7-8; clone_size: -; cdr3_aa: CASSETLAGAINSPLHF; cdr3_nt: TGTGCCAGCAGCGAAACCCTTGCAGGGGCGATAAATTCACCCCTCCACTTT
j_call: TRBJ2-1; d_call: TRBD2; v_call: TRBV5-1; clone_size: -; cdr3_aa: CASSLILAGEAYNEQFF; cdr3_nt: TGCGCCAGCAGCTTGATTTTAGCGGGGGAGGCCTACAATGAGCAGTTCTTC
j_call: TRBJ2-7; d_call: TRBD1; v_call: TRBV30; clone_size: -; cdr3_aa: CAWSTGTGSNEQYF; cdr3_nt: TGTGCCTGGAGTACCGGGACAGGGTCAAACGAGCAGTACTTC
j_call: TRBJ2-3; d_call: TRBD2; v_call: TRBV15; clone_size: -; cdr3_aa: CATSFRLAASTDTQYF; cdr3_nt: TGTGCCACCAGCTTCCGACTAGCGGCTAGCACAGATACGCAGTATTTT
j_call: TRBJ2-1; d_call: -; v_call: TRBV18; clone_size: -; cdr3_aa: CASSPRKLDYYNEQFF; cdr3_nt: TGTGCCAGCTCACCAAGGAAGCTAGACTACTACAATGAGCAGTTCTTC
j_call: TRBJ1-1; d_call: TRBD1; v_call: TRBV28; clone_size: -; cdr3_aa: CASSSNDRVYTEAFF; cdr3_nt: TGTGCCAGCAGTTCCAATGACAGGGTGTACACTGAAGCTTTCTTT
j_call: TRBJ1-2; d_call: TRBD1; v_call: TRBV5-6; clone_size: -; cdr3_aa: CASSLEVRQGARGYTF; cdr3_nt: TGTGCCAGCAGCTTGGAGGTGCGGCAGGGGGCGCGGGGCTACACCTTC
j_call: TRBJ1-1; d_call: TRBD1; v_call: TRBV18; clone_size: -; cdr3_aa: CATMGQINTEAFF; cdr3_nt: TGTGCCACAATGGGACAGATAAACACTGAAGCTTTCTTT
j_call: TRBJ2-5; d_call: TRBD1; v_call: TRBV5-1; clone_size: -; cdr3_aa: CASSLGQGRETQYF; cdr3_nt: TGCGCCAGCAGCTTGGGACAGGGGCGGGAGACCCAGTACTTC
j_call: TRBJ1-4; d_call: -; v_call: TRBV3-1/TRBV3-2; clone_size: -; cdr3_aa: CASSPSMGGSEKLFF; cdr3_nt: TGTGCCAGCAGCCCCAGTATGGGGGGTTCTGAAAAACTGTTTTTT
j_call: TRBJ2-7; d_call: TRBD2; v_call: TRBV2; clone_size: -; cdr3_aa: CAATGREAYEQYF; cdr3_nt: TGTGCCGCTACAGGGCGGGAGGCCTACGAGCAGTACTTC
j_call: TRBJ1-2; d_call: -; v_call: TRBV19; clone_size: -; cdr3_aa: CASTWGDGYTF; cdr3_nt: TGTGCCTCCACCTGGGGCGATGGCTACACCTTC
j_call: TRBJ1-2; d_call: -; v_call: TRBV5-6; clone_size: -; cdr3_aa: CASSLSTGDGYTF; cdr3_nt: TGTGCCAGCAGCCTTTCGACGGGAGATGGCTACACCTTC
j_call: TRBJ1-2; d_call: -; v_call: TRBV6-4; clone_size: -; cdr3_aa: CASSGGTPYGYTF; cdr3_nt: TGTGCCAGCAGCGGGGGGACCCCCTATGGCTACACCTTC
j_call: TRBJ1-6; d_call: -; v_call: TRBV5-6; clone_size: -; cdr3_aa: CASSLGPRPLHF; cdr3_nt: TGTGCCAGCAGCTTGGGGCCGAGGCCCCTCCACTTT
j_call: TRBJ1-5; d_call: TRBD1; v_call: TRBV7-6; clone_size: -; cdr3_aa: CASSSMSGQGINQPQHF; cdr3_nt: TGTGCCAGCAGCTCGATGTCGGGACAGGGGATTAATCAGCCCCAGCATTTT